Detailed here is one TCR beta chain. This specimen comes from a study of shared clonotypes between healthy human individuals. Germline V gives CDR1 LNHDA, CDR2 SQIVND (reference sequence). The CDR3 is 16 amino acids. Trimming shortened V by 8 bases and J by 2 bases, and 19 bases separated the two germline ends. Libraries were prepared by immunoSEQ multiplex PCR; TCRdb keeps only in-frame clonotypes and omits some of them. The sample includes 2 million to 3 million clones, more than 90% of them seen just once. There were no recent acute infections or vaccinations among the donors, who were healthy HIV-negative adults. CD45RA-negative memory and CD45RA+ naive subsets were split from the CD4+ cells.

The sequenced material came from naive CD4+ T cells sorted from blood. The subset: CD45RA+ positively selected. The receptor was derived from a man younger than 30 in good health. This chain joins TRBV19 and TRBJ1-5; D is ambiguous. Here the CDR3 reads CASGSAATYGNQPQHF. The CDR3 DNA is TGTGCCAGTGGATCGGCGGCTACCTATGGCAATCAGCCCCAGCATTTT.